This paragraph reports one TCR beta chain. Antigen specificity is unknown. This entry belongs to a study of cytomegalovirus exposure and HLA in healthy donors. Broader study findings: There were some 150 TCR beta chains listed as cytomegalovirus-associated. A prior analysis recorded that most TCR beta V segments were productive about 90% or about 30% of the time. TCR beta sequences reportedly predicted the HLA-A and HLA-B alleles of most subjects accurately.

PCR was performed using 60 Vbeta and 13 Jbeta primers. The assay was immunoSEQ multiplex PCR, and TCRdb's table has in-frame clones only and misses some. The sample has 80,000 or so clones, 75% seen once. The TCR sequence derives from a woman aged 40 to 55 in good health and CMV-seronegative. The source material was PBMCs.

The CDR3 reads CASSLGAGPGTEQYF. CDR3 bases: TGTGCCAGCAGCTTAGGAGCCGGTCCGGGAACGGAGCAGTACTTC. The J gene is TRBJ2-5, the V gene TRBV5-4; possible D gene TRBD2, 5 bases. Germline V gives CDR1 SGHNT, CDR2 YYREEE (reference sequence). The CDR3 contains 15 residues. The V and J ends lost 2 bases and 11 bases respectively, with 22 bases between them. Together with reference TRBV5-4 and TRBJ2-5, the CDR3 gives the full variable domain: ETGVTQSPTHLIKTRGQQVTLRCSSQSGHNTVSWYQQALGQGPQFIFQYYREEENGRGNFPPRFSGLQFPNYSSELNVNALELDDSALYLCASSLGAGPGTEQYFGPGTRLLVL.